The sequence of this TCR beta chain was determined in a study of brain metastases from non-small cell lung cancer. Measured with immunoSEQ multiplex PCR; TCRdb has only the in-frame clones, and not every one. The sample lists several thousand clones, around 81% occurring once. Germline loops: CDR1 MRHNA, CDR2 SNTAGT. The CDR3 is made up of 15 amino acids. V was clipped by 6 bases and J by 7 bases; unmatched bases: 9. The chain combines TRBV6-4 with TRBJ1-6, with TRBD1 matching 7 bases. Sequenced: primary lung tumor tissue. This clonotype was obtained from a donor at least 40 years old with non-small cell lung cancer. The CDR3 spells CASSATGNRNSPLHF. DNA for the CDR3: TGTGCCAGCAGCGCGACAGGGAATCGGAATTCACCCCTCCACTTT.